This T cell receptor beta chain appears in the sequencing data of a study of a mutant IDH1 vaccine in newly diagnosed glioma. Study at large: Either 4-6 weeks after radiotherapy alone or alongside temozolomide, vaccination was begun. Every participant had undergone radiotherapy, temozolomide, or both before, and most underwent both.

Of note for this clone: What it binds is unknown.

Generated by immunoSEQ multiplex PCR, the TCRdb table keeps only in-frame clones and is missing some. The repertoire includes 52,000 or so clones, roughly 82% of them detected once, and 2.5% to 3.5% sits in the top ten. The CDR3 is 16 amino acids. The V and J ends lost 2 bases and 3 bases, in that order; junction bases with no gene match: 6. CDR1 is SGHRS and CDR2 is YFSETQ in the germline V gene. Regarding time point: week 5, during vaccination. In the vaccine, a single dose held 300 ug of the mutant IDH1 20-mer peptide, along with topical imiquimod. The donor cohort comprised cases of new WHO grade 3 or 4 IDH1-mutant, ATRX-lost astrocytoma.

The chain carries TRBV5-1 and TRBJ2-1, with 9 bases matching TRBD2. The sequenced sample was PBMCs, obtained from a glioma patient whose treatment included an IDH1 peptide vaccine. The receptor was derived from a woman between 18 and 29 years old with glioma. Some clones in this sample may be carry-over from other donors' samples. As DNA, the CDR3 is TGCGCCAGCAGCTTTACCGGGACTAGCTACTACAATGAGCAGTTCTTC. Translation: CASSFTGTSYYNEQFF.